Shown below are 20 T cell receptor beta chains from a single sample sequenced in a study of T-cell memory formation after mild COVID-19. TCRdb independently ran MiXCR on the 5' RACE reads; one entry per CDR3 protein. Here the sample spans fewer than 550,000 distinct CDR3 sequences, 20% being singletons. Sequenced input: PBMCs or a T cell subset sorted from them (not recorded which). All receptors come from an adult woman who had mild COVID-19 (a few samples of this study predate the infection). Cell type and time point are not known.

The chain is built from TRBV6-5 and TRBJ2-5; D gene unclear. The CDR3 runs 13 residues. CDR1 is MNHEY and CDR2 is SVGAGI in the germline V gene. V shed 2 bases and J shed 2 bases, with 6 bases lying between them. CDR3 sequence: CASSYGIQETQYF. As DNA, the CDR3 is TGTGCCAGCAGTTACGGGATACAAGAGACCCAGTACTTC.

This clonotype was counted once. V and J are TRBV12-3 or TRBV12-4 and TRBJ1-2; D unresolved. The germline V and J ends were trimmed by 0 bases and 3 bases, with 5 bases remaining between them. The CDR3 runs 13 residues. CDR3 region: CASSLAQDYGYTF. CDR3 DNA sequence: TGTGCCAGCAGTTTAGCTCAGGACTATGGCTACACCTTC.

The chain is built from TRBV7-6 and TRBJ2-7; D remains ambiguous. The CDR3 consists of 15 residues. Germline V gene sequence: CDR1 SGHVS, CDR2 FNYEAQ. With 6 bases removed from V and 3 bases from J, the gap between germline ends came to 18 bases. The CDR3, as DNA: TGTGCCAGCAGGCCGCTCCTTGCTCTGGACTACGAGCAGTACTTC. Translating gives CASRPLLALDYEQYF.

In this sample, this clonotype turned up a few times. This chain joins TRBV6-5 and TRBJ1-4; TRBD1 might be the D (6 bases). Germline loops: CDR1 MNHEY, CDR2 SVGAGI. The CDR3 extends over 13 amino acids. Trimming left V 5 bases short and J 6 bases short, with 10 bases between. CDR3 amino acids: CASSQGSHEKLFF. The CDR3 DNA reads as TGTGCCAGCAGTCAGGGGTCCCATGAAAAACTGTTTTTT.

This clonotype showed up just a few times. The chain recombines TRBV9 with TRBJ2-5; D is perhaps TRBD1 or TRBD2 (5 bases each). The CDR3 runs to 12 residues. With 2 bases removed from V and 5 bases from J, the gap between germline ends came to 7 bases. Per the germline V gene, CDR1 is SGDLS and CDR2 is YYNGEE. CDR3 DNA: TGTGCCAGCAGCGTCGGGGACGAGACCCAGTACTTC. As protein: CASSVGDETQYF.

The chain links TRBV5-1 to TRBJ1-1; TRBD1 is a possible D gene (6 bases). From germline, CDR1 is SGHRS and CDR2 YFSETQ. Trimming removed 0 bases at V and 6 bases at J, with 12 bases between. There are 14 residues in the CDR3. The CDR3 protein is CASSLVGRGAEAFF. The CDR3 region has the DNA TGCGCCAGCAGCTTGGTGGGCAGGGGCGCTGAAGCTTTCTTT. The full variable domain, its missing parts supplied by reference TRBV5-1 and TRBJ1-1, is KAGVTQTPRYLIKTRGQQVTLSCSPISGHRSVSWYQQTPGQGLQFLFEYFSETQRNKGNFPGRFSGRQFSNSRSEMNVSTLELGDSALYLCASSLVGRGAEAFFGQGTRLTVV.

The J gene is TRBJ2-1, the V gene TRBV24-1; D unclear. CDR3 length: 14 amino acids. Germline V gene data show CDR1 as KGHDR and CDR2 as SFDVKD. V gave up 6 bases and J gave up 0 bases, with 8 bases separating them. The CDR3: CATSPSSSYNEQFF. In nucleotides, the CDR3 is TGTGCCACCAGTCCATCGAGCTCCTACAATGAGCAGTTCTTC.

V and J are TRBV6-5 and TRBJ1-1; TRBD1 is a possible D gene (5 bases). V shed 7 bases and J shed 1 base, with 10 bases lying between them. The CDR3 totals 13 residues. CDR1 is MNHEY and CDR2 is SVGAGI in the germline V gene. DNA of the CDR3: TGTGCCAGCAATGACAGACAGAACACTGAAGCTTTCTTT. Its protein product is CASNDRQNTEAFF.

The chain uses TRBV19 and TRBJ1-1; a weak D match, TRBD1 (5 bases). The CDR3 sequence is 15 residues long. V was cut by 0 bases and J by 4 bases, with 12 bases left in between. Germline V gene data show CDR1 as LNHDA and CDR2 as SQIVND (reference sequence). CDR3 amino acids: CASSIDPGRVTEAFF. The CDR3, as DNA: TGTGCCAGTAGTATAGATCCGGGACGGGTCACTGAAGCTTTCTTT.

This clonotype was detected once. The chain recombines TRBV18 with TRBJ2-4; D is undetermined. Trimming pared 1 base from V and 2 bases from J, leaving 9 bases between. Germline V lookup: CDR1 KGHSH, CDR2 LQKENI. This CDR3 has 15 residues. The CDR3 DNA follows: TGTGCCAGCTCACCACTGGAGAGCCCCAAAAACATTCAGTACTTC. It translates to CASSPLESPKNIQYF.

CDR3 nucleotide sequence: TGTGCCACTCCAGCGACAGGGGACACTGAAGCTTTCTTT. As protein: CATPATGDTEAFF. V is TRBV24-1 and J is TRBJ1-1; TRBD1 matches 8 bases. Germline V gives CDR1 KGHDR, CDR2 SFDVKD. The CDR3 spans 13 residues. V dropped 10 bases and J dropped 3; count of bases not matched to a gene: 6.

The table lists this clonotype with many counts. The rearrangement uses TRBV20-1 and TRBJ2-3, with TRBD2 matching 10 bases. CDR1 DFQATT and CDR2 SNEGSKA come from the germline V gene (reference sequence). This CDR3 is built from 14 residues. Written as DNA, the CDR3 is TGCACTCCAGGTAGCGGGAGGAGCACAGATACGCAGTATTTT. Its translation: CTPGSGRSTDTQYF.

V usage is TRBV9 and J usage is TRBJ2-7, with TRBD2 matching over 7 bases. The germline CDR1 and CDR2 sequences are SGDLS and YYNGEE. This CDR3 spans 15 amino acids. The J segment lost 7 bases and the V segment lost 0 bases, leaving 10 bases of the junction unmatched. The CDR3: CASSVAPFGEGEQYF. CDR3 coding DNA: TGTGCCAGCAGCGTAGCCCCCTTCGGGGAGGGTGAGCAGTACTTC.

There are a few counts of this clonotype. The chain uses TRBV6-2 or TRBV6-3 and TRBJ1-1; D call uncertain. CDR3 length: 11 residues. Per germline, CDR1 MNHEY and CDR2 SVGEGT. Between the trimmed V and J ends, which lost 6 bases and 7 bases, there was a span of 9 bases. The CDR3 DNA follows: TGTGCCAGCAGGACCAAGGATGAAGCTTTCTTT. As protein: CASRTKDEAFF.

V and J are TRBV30 and TRBJ2-7; 8 nucleotides agree with TRBD2. The junction had 16 bases not matched to a gene; V was cut back by 2 bases and J by 4 bases. The CDR3 is made up of 17 amino acids. Per the germline V gene, CDR1 is GTSNPN and CDR2 is SVGIG (reference sequence). The chain's CDR3 is CAWSKGGLSGDGYEQYF. The CDR3 DNA reads TGTGCCTGGAGTAAGGGCGGACTTAGCGGGGACGGATACGAGCAGTACTTC.

This clonotype has only a few counts. This sequence joins TRBV2 and TRBJ2-7; D might be TRBD2 (7 bases). Germline lookup yields CDR1 SNHLY and CDR2 FYNNEI. This CDR3 is built from 16 residues. Trimming cost V 5 bases and J 4 bases, with 21 bases left between them. This CDR3 is CASSPPMGGQSYEQYF. The DNA of the CDR3 is TGTGCCAGCAGTCCCCCGATGGGGGGGCAGTCTTACGAGCAGTACTTC.

This chain uses TRBV5-4 with TRBJ2-4; D ambiguous. The V gene lost 0 bases and the J gene lost 2 bases, with 6 bases spanning the gap. The CDR3 is made up of 14 amino acids. Germline assignment: CDR1 SGHNT and CDR2 YYREEE (reference sequence). CDR3 nucleotides: TGTGCCAGCAGCTTGGGGTCGACCAAAAACATTCAGTACTTC. Its translation: CASSLGSTKNIQYF. The full variable domain, rest sourced from reference TRBV5-4 and TRBJ2-4, is ETGVTQSPTHLIKTRGQQVTLRCSSQSGHNTVSWYQQALGQGPQFIFQYYREEENGRGNFPPRFSGLQFPNYSSELNVNALELDDSALYLCASSLGSTKNIQYFGAGTRLSVL.

V gene TRBV7-3 combines with J gene TRBJ2-3; D not certain. This CDR3 spans 13 amino acids. Trimming stripped 4 bases from V and 2 bases from J, with 7 bases between. Looked up from germline, CDR1 is SGHTA and CDR2 is FQGTGA. The CDR3, as DNA: TGTGCCAGCAGCTCCACTCACACAGATACGCAGTATTTT. Protein: CASSSTHTDTQYF.

The chain combines TRBV24-1 with TRBJ2-3; D is unclear. V was shortened by 5 bases and J by 1 base, with 15 bases between the two germline ends. The germline V gene has CDR1 KGHDR and CDR2 SFDVKD. This CDR3 comprises 16 residues. CDR3 sequence reads: CATSGLRFGGTDTQYF. CDR3 bases: TGTGCCACCAGTGGTTTAAGGTTTGGTGGCACAGATACGCAGTATTTT.

This clonotype was recorded at least ten times. The chain carries TRBV7-2 and TRBJ2-2; weak D call: TRBD2 (6 bases). Per germline, CDR1 SGHTA and CDR2 FQGNSA. Trimming took off 5 bases at V and 5 bases at J, with 15 bases between the two ends. This CDR3 has 15 amino acids. The CDR3 coding sequence is TGTGCCAGCAGCCGAGTGGGAGGAGCTACCGGGGAGCTGTTTTTT. Its protein product is CASSRVGGATGELFF.